Shown below are 2 T cell receptor beta chains from a single sample sequenced in a study of OX40 agonist ivuxolimab in advanced cancers. The library was produced with the immunoSEQ multiplex PCR assay. What TCRdb holds here is the immuneACCESS table cut down to in-frame rearrangements. Part of the clones is not present; checked against another copy, under half of the missing clones reflect an unresolved V gene, and the others are unexplained. This sample holds 50,000 to 70,000 clones; more than 85% were observed only once. 18% of the sample comes from the top ten. Sequenced here: CD4+ or CD8+ T cells sorted from blood, sampled in a trial of the OX40 agonist ivuxolimab. All receptors derive from an adult with an advanced solid tumor such as melanoma, head and neck, liver or kidney cancer.

In DNA, the CDR3 is TGTGCCAGCAGCTTACGGGTGGATAGCGGGAGCGAGCAGTACTTC. Encoded protein: CASSLRVDSGSEQYF. The chain has TRBV11-1 and TRBJ2-7; 9 positions match TRBD2. The J segment lost 6 bases and the V segment lost 2 bases, leaving 8 bases of the junction unmatched. This CDR3 has 15 residues. Per germline, CDR1 SGHAT and CDR2 FQDESV (reference sequence).

The chain is built from TRBV6-5 and TRBJ1-5, with 8 positions matching TRBD1. The CDR3 runs 16 residues. Unmatched junction bases numbered 4, after V lost 0 bases and J lost 3 bases. CDR1 is MNHEY and CDR2 is SVGAGI in the germline V gene. The CDR3 DNA reads as TGTGCCAGCAGTTACTCTGGGACAGGCTTCAATCAGCCCCAGCATTTT. This encodes CASSYSGTGFNQPQHF.